The sequence of this T cell receptor beta chain was determined in a study of regulatory T cells in long-lasting Graves disease. CDR1 and CDR2 from the germline V gene are MDHEN and SYDVKM. Trimming left V 6 bases short and J 5 bases short, with 11 bases between. There are 12 residues in the CDR3. Time point reported: persistent/refractory GD, antithyroid drugs over 5 years with positive TRAb. Following extraction of RNA from PBMCs, that RNA was used to make the TCR library. Through Arm-PCR of CDR3 regions and iRepertoire HTBI primers, TCR beta libraries were built. Via MiXCR, TCRdb re-called the multiplex PCR reads, giving one row per CDR3 protein. The sample lists 430,000 or so distinct CDR3 sequences, roughly 21% occurring once. The table lists this clonotype with many counts.

Material: peripheral blood mononuclear cells (PBMCs), obtained when the disease was refractory, from a patient treated with antithyroid drugs. The TCR comes from a female donor with Graves disease. V gene TRBV28 combines with J gene TRBJ2-7, with D unclear. The chain's CDR3 is CASSQVLHEQYF. DNA of the CDR3: TGTGCCAGCAGCCAGGTCCTACACGAGCAGTACTTC.